The T cell receptor beta chain described here comes from a study of blood T cells in healthy people across ages. Per the germline V gene, CDR1 is SGHTA and CDR2 is FQGNSA. The CDR3 length is 15 residues. V lost 3 bases, J lost 5 bases, and 10 bases stayed unmatched. With a J-beta primer mix and a sample-barcoded 5' primer, a second PCR ran about 7 to 11 cycles. TCRdb re-analysed the 5' RACE reads in MiXCR, keeping a single row per CDR3 protein. The data show about 680,000 distinct CDR3 sequences, 45% to 50% seen once. This clonotype has just a few counts. The source material was blood. This receptor was obtained from a woman in her sixties or seventies in good health. The V and J genes are TRBV7-2 and TRBJ2-7; 7 nucleotides line up with TRBD1. CDR3 sequence (DNA): TGTGCCAGCAGCTTCCCCGGGACAGTAATCCACGAGCAGTACTTC. Encoded protein: CASSFPGTVIHEQYF.